The entry below describes one T cell receptor (beta chain). Its specificity is unknown. The data were produced by immunoSEQ multiplex PCR, yet TCRdb's version contains in-frame clones alone and is incomplete. The sample has approximately 190,000 clones, roughly 93% seen once. CDR1 is MGHRA and CDR2 is YSYEKL in the germline V gene. The CDR3 loop spans 15 amino acids. Trimming cost V 0 bases and J 0 bases; bases outside gene matches: 0. The sample belongs to a study of T cell responses to AZD1222 COVID-19 vaccine. The study, taken as a whole, reports: In a largely white British group with more females than males, clonal diversity was possibly underestimated. Dominant at 160-218 and 743-854, vaccine-associated CD4 TCRs also spanned spike. A reported finding is that nearly half of spike-specific TCRs target unmutated variant regions. Spike-specific TCR breadth and depth grew following two AZD1222 doses.

The chain is built from TRBV4-1 and TRBJ1-1; 8 positions agree with TRBD1. This clonotype was obtained from an adult in good health. Sample: peripheral blood, taken on day 0 of AZD1222 vaccination. This CDR3 is CASSQEDRVNTEAFF. In DNA, the CDR3 is TGCGCCAGCAGCCAAGAGGACAGGGTGAACACTGAAGCTTTCTTT.